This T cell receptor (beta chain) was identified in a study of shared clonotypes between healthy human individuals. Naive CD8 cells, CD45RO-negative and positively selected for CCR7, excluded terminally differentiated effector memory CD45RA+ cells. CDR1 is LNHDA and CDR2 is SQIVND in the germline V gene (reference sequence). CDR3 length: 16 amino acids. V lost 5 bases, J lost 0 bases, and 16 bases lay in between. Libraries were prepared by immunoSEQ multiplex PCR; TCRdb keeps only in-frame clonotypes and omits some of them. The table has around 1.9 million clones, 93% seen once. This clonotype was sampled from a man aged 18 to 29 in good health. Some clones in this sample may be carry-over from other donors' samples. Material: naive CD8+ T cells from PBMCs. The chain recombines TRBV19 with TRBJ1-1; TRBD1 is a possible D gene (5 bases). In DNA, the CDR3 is TGTGCCAGTAGTTCTTCACACAGGCCTATGAACACTGAAGCTTTCTTT. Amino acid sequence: CASSSSHRPMNTEAFF.